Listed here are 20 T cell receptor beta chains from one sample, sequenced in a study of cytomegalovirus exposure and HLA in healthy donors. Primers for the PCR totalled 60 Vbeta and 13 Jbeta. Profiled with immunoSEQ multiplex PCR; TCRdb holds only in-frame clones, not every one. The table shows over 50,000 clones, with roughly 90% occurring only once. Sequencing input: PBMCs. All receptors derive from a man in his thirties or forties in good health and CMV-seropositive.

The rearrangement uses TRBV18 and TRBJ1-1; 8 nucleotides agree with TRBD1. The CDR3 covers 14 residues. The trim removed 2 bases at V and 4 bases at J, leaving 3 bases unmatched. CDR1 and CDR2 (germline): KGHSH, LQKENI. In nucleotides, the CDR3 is TGTGCCAGCTCACCAGACAGGGGATCCACTGAAGCTTTCTTT. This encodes CASSPDRGSTEAFF.

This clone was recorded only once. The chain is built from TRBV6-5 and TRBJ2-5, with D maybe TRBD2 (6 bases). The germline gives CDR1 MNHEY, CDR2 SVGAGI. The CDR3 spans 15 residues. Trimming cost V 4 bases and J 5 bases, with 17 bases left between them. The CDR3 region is CASSSPDGGSETQYF. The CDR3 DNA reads TGTGCCAGCAGTTCCCCGGACGGAGGGTCGGAGACCCAGTACTTC.

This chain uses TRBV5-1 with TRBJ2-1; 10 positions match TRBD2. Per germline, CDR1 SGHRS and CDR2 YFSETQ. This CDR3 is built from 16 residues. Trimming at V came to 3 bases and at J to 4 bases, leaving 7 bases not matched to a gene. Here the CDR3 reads CASSSFGLAVYNEQFF. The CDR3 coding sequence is TGCGCCAGCAGCTCATTCGGACTAGCGGTGTACAATGAGCAGTTCTTC.

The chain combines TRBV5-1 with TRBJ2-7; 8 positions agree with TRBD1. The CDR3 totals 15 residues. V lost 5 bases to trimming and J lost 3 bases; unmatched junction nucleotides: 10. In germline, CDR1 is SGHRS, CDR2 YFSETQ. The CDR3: CASRLRTGPNYEQYF. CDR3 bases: TGCGCCAGCAGACTCAGGACAGGGCCAAACTACGAGCAGTACTTC.

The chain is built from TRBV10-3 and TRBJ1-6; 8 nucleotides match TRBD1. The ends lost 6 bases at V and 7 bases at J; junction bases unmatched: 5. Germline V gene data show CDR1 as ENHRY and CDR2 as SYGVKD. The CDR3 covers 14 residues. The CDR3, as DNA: TGTGCCATCAGAGGGACAGGTGGAAATTCACCCCTCCACTTT. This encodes CAIRGTGGNSPLHF.

The CDR3 DNA sequence: TGTGCCAGCAGCGTAGACTGGGACAGTCCCTACGAGCAGTACTTC. Encoded protein: CASSVDWDSPYEQYF. This chain uses TRBV9 with TRBJ2-7; 7 bases fit TRBD1. J gave up 2 bases and V 0 bases, and 5 bases lay outside the gene matches. The CDR3 loop spans 15 amino acids. The germline CDR1 and CDR2 sequences are SGDLS and YYNGEE.

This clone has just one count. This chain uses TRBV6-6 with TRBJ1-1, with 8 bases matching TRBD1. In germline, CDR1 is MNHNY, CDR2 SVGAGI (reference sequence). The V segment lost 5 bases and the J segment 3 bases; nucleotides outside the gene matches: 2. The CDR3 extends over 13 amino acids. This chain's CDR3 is CASSPGQDTEAFF. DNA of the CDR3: TGTGCCAGCAGTCCGGGACAGGACACTGAAGCTTTCTTT.

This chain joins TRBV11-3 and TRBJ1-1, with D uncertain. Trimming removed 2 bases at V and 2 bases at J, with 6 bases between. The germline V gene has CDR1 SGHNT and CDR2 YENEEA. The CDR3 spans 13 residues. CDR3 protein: CASSLPGNTEAFF. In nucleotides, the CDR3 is TGTGCCAGCAGCTTACCGGGAAACACTGAAGCTTTCTTT.

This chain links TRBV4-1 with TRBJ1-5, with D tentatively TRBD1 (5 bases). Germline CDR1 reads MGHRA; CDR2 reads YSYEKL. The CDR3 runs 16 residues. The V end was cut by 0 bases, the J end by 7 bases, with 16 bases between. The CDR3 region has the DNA TGCGCCAGCAGCCAAGATCTGGGGGGGGATGAGCAGCCCCAGCATTTT. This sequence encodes CASSQDLGGDEQPQHF.

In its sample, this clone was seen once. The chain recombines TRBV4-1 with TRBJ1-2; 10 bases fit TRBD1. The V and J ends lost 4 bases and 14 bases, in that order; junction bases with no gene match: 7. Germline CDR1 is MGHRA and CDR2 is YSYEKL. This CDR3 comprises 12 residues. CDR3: CASSRPGQGKTF. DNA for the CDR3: TGCGCCAGCAGCCGTCCGGGACAGGGGAAAACCTTC.

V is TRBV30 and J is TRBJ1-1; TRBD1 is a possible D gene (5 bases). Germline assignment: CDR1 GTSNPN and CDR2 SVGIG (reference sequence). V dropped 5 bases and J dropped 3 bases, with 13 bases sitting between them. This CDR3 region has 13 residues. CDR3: CAWCGRADTEAFF. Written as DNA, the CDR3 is TGTGCCTGGTGTGGCAGGGCGGACACTGAAGCTTTCTTT.

The CDR3 DNA sequence: TGTGCCAGCAGCCGTGACAGGGAAGACACCATATATTTT. It translates to CASSRDREDTIYF. The chain couples TRBV7-6 to TRBJ1-3, with 7 bases lining up with TRBD1. This CDR3 comprises 13 residues. The V and J ends lost 5 bases and 8 bases, in that order; junction bases with no gene match: 6. CDR1 and CDR2 (germline): SGHVS, FNYEAQ.

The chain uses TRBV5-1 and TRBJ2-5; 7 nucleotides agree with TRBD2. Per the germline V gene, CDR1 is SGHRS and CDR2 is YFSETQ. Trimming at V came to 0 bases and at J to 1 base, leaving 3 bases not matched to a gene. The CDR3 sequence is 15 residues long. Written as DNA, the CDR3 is TGCGCCAGCAGCTTGGTGGGGGGGAGCCAAGAGACCCAGTACTTC. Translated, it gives CASSLVGGSQETQYF. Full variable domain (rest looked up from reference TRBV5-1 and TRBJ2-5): KAGVTQTPRYLIKTRGQQVTLSCSPISGHRSVSWYQQTPGQGLQFLFEYFSETQRNKGNFPGRFSGRQFSNSRSEMNVSTLELGDSALYLCASSLVGGSQETQYFGPGTRLLVL.

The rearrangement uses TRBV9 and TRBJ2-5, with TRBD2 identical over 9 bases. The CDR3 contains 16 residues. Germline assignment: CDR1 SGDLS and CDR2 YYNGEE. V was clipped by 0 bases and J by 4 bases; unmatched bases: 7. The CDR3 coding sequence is TGTGCCAGCAGCGTAGGATTAGCGGGAGTGGGAGAGACCCAGTACTTC. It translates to CASSVGLAGVGETQYF.

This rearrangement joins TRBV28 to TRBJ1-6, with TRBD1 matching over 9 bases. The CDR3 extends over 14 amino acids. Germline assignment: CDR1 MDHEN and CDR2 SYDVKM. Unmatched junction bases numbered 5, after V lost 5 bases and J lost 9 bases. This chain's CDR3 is CASSPGQGFSPLHF. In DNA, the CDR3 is TGTGCCAGCAGTCCCGGACAGGGGTTTTCACCCCTCCACTTT. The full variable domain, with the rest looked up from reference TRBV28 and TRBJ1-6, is DVKVTQSSRYLVKRTGEKVFLECVQDMDHENMFWYRQDPGLGLRLIYFSYDVKMKEKGDIPEGYSVSREKKERFSLILESASTNQTSMYLCASSPGQGFSPLHFGNGTRLTVT.

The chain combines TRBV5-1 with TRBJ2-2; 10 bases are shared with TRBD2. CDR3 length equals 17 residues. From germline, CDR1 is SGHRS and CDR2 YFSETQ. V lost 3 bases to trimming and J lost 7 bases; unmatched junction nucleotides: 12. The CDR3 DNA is TGCGCCAGCAGCTGGGGGGCTAGCGGGAGTTCTAGCGGGGAGCTGTTTTTT. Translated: CASSWGASGSSSGELFF.

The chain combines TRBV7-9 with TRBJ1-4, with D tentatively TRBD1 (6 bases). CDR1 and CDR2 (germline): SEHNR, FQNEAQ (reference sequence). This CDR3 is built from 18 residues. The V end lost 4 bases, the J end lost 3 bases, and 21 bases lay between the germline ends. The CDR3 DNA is TGTGCCAGCAGCTCGTCGGTGTTAACAGGGAAAGCTAATGAAAAACTGTTTTTT. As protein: CASSSSVLTGKANEKLFF. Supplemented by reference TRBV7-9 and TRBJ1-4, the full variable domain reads DTGVSQNPRHKITKRGQNVTFRCDPISEHNRLYWYRQTLGQGPEFLTYFQNEAQLEKSRLLSDRFSAERPKGSFSTLEIQRTEQGDSAMYLCASSSSVLTGKANEKLFFGSGTQLSVL.

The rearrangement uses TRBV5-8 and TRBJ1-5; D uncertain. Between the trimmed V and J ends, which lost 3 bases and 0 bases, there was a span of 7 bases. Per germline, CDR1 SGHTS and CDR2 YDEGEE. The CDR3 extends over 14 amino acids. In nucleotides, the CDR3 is TGTGCCAGCAGCTCCAAAAATAGCAATCAGCCCCAGCATTTT. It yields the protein CASSSKNSNQPQHF.

This CDR3 reads CASSSSPSGAFF. CDR3 in DNA: TGTGCCAGCAGCTCATCTCCGTCGGGAGCTTTCTTT. J is TRBJ1-1 and V is TRBV7-8, with D hard to call. Germline loops: CDR1 SGHVS, CDR2 FQNEAQ. Trimming pared 4 bases from V and 10 bases from J, leaving 13 bases between. This CDR3 spans 12 amino acids.

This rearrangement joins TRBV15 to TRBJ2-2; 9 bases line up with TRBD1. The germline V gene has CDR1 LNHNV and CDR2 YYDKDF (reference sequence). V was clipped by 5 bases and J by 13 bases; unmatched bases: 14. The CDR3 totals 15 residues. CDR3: CATSARDRDPRGLFF. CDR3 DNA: TGTGCCACCAGCGCCCGGGACAGGGACCCGAGAGGGCTGTTTTTT. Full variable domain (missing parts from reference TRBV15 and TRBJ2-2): DAMVIQNPRYQVTQFGKPVTLSCSQTLNHNVMYWYQQKSSQAPKLLFHYYDKDFNNEADTPDNFQSRRPNTSFCFLDIRSPGLGDTAMYLCATSARDRDPRGLFFGEGSRLTVL.